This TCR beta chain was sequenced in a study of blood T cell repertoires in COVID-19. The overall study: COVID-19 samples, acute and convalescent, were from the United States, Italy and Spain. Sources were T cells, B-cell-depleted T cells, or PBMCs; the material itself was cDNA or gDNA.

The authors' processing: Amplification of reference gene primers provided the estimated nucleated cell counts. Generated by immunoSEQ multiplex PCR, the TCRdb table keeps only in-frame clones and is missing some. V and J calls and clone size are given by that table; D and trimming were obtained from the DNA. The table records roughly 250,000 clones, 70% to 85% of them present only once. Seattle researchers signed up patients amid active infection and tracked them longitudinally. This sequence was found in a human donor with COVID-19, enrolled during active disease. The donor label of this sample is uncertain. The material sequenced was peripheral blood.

The DNA of the CDR3 is TGCAGCGTTGACCAACGCGGTGGCTACACCTTC. Translating gives CSVDQRGGYTF. This chain uses TRBV29-1 with TRBJ1-2, with D unresolved. Per germline, CDR1 SQVTM and CDR2 ANQGSEA. V lost 3 bases and J lost 7, with 9 bases in between. This CDR3 comprises 11 residues.